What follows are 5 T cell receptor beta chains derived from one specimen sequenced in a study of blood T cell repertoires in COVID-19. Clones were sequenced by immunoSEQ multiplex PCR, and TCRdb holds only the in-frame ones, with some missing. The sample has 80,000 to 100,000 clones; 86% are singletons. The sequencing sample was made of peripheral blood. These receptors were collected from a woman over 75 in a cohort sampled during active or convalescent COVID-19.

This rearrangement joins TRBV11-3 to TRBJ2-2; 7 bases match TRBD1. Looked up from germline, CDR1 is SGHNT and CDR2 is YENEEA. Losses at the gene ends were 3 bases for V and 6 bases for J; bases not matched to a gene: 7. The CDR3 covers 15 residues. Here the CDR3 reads CASSLRQGGSGELFF. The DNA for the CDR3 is TGTGCCAGCAGCTTGAGACAGGGTGGGTCCGGGGAGCTGTTTTTT. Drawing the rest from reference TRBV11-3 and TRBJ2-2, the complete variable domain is EAGVVQSPRYKIIEKKQPVAFWCNPISGHNTLYWYLQNLGQGPELLIRYENEEAVDDSQLPKDRFSAERLKGVDSTLKIQPAELGDSAVYLCASSLRQGGSGELFFGEGSRLTVL.

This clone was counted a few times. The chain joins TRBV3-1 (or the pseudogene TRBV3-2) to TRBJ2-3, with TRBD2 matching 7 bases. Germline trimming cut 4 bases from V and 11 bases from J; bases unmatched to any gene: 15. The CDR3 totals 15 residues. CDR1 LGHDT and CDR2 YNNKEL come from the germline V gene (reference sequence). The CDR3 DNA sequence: TGTGCCAGCAGCCTCCTCGGCGGGAGAGCCCAGGGGCAGTATTTT. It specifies CASSLLGGRAQGQYF.

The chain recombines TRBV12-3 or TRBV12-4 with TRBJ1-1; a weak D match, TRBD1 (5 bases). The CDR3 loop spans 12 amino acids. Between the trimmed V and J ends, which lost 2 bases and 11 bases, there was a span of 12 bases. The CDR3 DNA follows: TGTGCCAGCAGTTTAATAGGGGCAGGGGCTTTCTTT. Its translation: CASSLIGAGAFF.

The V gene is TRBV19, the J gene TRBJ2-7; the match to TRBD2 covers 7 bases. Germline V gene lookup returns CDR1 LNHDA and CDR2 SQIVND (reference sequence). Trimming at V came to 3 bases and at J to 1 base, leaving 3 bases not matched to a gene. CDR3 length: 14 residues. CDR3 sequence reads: CASSMGGSSYEQYF. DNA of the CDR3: TGTGCCAGTAGTATGGGGGGGAGTTCCTACGAGCAGTACTTC. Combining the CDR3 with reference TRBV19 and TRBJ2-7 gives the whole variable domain DGGITQSPKYLFRKEGQNVTLSCEQNLNHDAMYWYRQDPGQGLRLIYYSQIVNDFQKGDIAEGYSVSREKKESFPLTVTSAQKNPTAFYLCASSMGGSSYEQYFGPGTRLTVT.

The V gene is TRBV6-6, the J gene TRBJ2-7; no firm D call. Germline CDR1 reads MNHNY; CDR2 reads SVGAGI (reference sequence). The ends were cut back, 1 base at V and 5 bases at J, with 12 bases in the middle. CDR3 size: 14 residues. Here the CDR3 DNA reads TGTGCCAGCAGTTACTTATCTACCCGGGACGAGCAGTACGTC. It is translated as CASSYLSTRDEQYV.